This TCR beta chain was observed in a study of cytomegalovirus exposure and HLA in healthy donors. On this clone: Its target is not known.

The PCR was carried out with 60 Vbeta primers and 13 Jbeta primers. TCRdb keeps only in-frame clones here, not all; method: immunoSEQ multiplex PCR. The sample records over 200,000 clones, roughly four fifths being singletons. Study-level points and caveats: The study labeled fewer than 200 TCR beta chains cytomegalovirus-associated.

The CDR3 consists of 14 residues. Per germline, CDR1 KGHSH and CDR2 LQKENI. Trimming removed 1 base from V and 7 bases from J; junction bases left unmatched: 2. The sequencing sample was made of PBMCs. The chain is built from TRBV18 and TRBJ1-4; TRBD1 matches 8 bases. The TCR originated in a woman aged 40 to 50 in good health and CMV-seronegative. The CDR3 bases are TGTGCCAGCTCACCACGGACAGGGCGTGAAAAACTGTTTTTT. Encoded protein: CASSPRTGREKLFF. The full variable domain, completed using reference TRBV18 and TRBJ1-4, is NAGVMQNPRHLVRRRGQEARLRCSPMKGHSHVYWYRQLPEEGLKFMVYLQKENIIDESGMPKERFSAEFPKEGPSILRIQQVVRGDSAAYFCASSPRTGREKLFFGSGTQLSVL.